One and the same sample provided the 25 T cell receptor beta chains below, sequenced in a study of blood T cell repertoires in COVID-19 (dated by TCRdb to the early 2020s). Library prep was done by the immunoSEQ multiplex PCR assay. Imported from immuneACCESS, the table was reduced by TCRdb to in-frame sequences with V and J called. These copies leave out some clones; in studies compared against another copy, an unresolved V gene accounts for under half, and the cause of the remainder is not known. The sample table contains 95,000 to 100,000 clones; only one count was recorded for over 80% of them. The ten biggest clones cover roughly 5.6% of the sample. Specimen: peripheral blood. Receptor source: a man aged 50 to 60 with active COVID-19.

Comments on this clone: Other DNA sequences from this sample encode an identical CDR3 as well. V and J are TRBV5-4 and TRBJ2-7; no reliable D call. CDR3 length equals 11 residues. CDR1 is SGHNT and CDR2 is YYREEE in the germline V gene (reference sequence). Trimming removed 0 bases at V and 6 bases at J, with 4 bases between. This CDR3 reads CASSLGAEQYF. DNA for the CDR3: TGTGCCAGCAGCTTGGGGGCCGAGCAGTACTTC.

This rearrangement joins TRBV18 to TRBJ1-3; 7 bases are a match to TRBD1. Germline CDR1 is KGHSH and CDR2 is LQKENI. The ends lost 5 bases at V and 1 base at J; junction bases unmatched: 8. The CDR3 totals 16 residues. For the CDR3, the DNA is TGTGCCAGCTCAACCGGACAGGCCAGTTCTGGAAACACCATATATTTT. It is translated as CASSTGQASSGNTIYF.

V and J are TRBV5-1 and TRBJ2-1; TRBD2 matches at 9 bases. The CDR3 runs 17 residues. Losses at the gene ends were 3 bases for V and 2 bases for J; bases not matched to a gene: 9. The V gene's germline CDR1 is SGHRS and CDR2 YFSETQ. CDR3 nucleotides: TGCGCCAGCAGCTCCCAGCCTGGCGGGAGGGCCTACAATGAGCAGTTCTTC. Translating it yields CASSSQPGGRAYNEQFF.

The chain combines TRBV12-3 or TRBV12-4 with TRBJ2-2; D is unclear. Trimming took off 1 base at V and 5 bases at J, with 5 bases between the two ends. The CDR3 has 13 residues. CDR3 DNA: TGTGCCAGCAGTTTAGACGGGACCGGGGAGCTGTTTTTT. Its protein product is CASSLDGTGELFF.

The genes are TRBV28 and TRBJ1-1; D unclear. Looked up from germline, CDR1 is MDHEN and CDR2 is SYDVKM. With 4 bases removed from V and 5 bases from J, the gap between germline ends came to 11 bases. The CDR3 is 13 amino acids. CDR3 region: CASSYLSRTEAFF. CDR3 bases: TGTGCCAGCAGTTACCTCTCTCGGACTGAAGCTTTCTTT.

V gene TRBV7-3 combines with J gene TRBJ2-1; D perhaps matches TRBD2 (6 bases). V was shortened by 5 bases and J by 3 bases, with 20 bases between the two germline ends. Germline lookup yields CDR1 SGHTA and CDR2 FQGTGA. The CDR3 has 17 amino acids. The CDR3: CASSRPLGREHYNEQFF. CDR3 in DNA: TGTGCCAGCAGCAGACCCCTCGGGCGGGAACACTACAATGAGCAGTTCTTC.

The rearrangement links TRBV7-6 to TRBJ2-5; TRBD2 might be the D (5 bases). Trimming pared 7 bases from V and 5 bases from J, leaving 26 bases between. The CDR3 sequence is 17 residues long. The V gene's germline CDR1 is SGHVS and CDR2 FNYEAQ. CDR3 in amino acids: CASTKPSPGGQAETQYF. The CDR3 nucleotides are TGTGCCAGCACCAAACCAAGTCCCGGAGGTCAGGCGGAGACCCAGTACTTC.

This clone was observed a handful of times. This chain links TRBV5-1 with TRBJ2-7; D might be TRBD2 (6 bases). Between the trimmed V and J ends, which lost 4 bases and 4 bases, there was a span of 21 bases. Germline V gives CDR1 SGHRS, CDR2 YFSETQ. This CDR3 has 16 residues. The CDR3 reads CASSDGGLPLTYEQYF. CDR3 nucleotides: TGCGCCAGCAGCGACGGAGGGCTGCCCTTAACTTACGAGCAGTACTTC.

This chain links TRBV9 with TRBJ2-5; possible D gene TRBD2, 5 bases. Germline loops: CDR1 SGDLS, CDR2 YYNGEE. The CDR3 length is 15 residues. V lost 3 bases, J lost 2 bases, and 14 bases lay in between. CDR3: CASSEGRGWQETQYF. DNA of the CDR3: TGTGCCAGCAGCGAGGGAAGAGGGTGGCAAGAGACCCAGTACTTC.

The rearrangement joins TRBV7-8 to TRBJ1-3; TRBD1 aligns across 8 bases. The CDR3 covers 16 residues. Germline CDR1 reads SGHVS; CDR2 reads FQNEAQ. J gave up 2 bases and V 1 base, and 4 bases lay outside the gene matches. The CDR3 here is CASSLGQGTPGNTIYF. The CDR3 DNA sequence: TGTGCCAGCAGCTTAGGACAGGGGACTCCTGGAAACACCATATATTTT.

The chain couples TRBV7-9 to TRBJ2-3, with D possibly matching TRBD2 (6 bases). Germline CDR1 and CDR2: SEHNR and FQNEAQ (reference sequence). Trimming shortened V by 2 bases and J by 1 base, and 10 bases separated the two germline ends. CDR3 length: 15 amino acids. The CDR3, as DNA: TGTGCCAGCAGCTTAACTAGCCAAGGCACAGATACGCAGTATTTT. It yields the protein CASSLTSQGTDTQYF.

A single count supports this clone. The J gene is TRBJ1-2, the V gene TRBV15; 7 positions agree with TRBD1. Germline lookup yields CDR1 LNHNV and CDR2 YYDKDF (reference sequence). This CDR3 is 14 amino acids long. V trimming: 7 bases; J trimming: 6 bases; junction bases outside the gene matches: 11. The CDR3 region is CATKGSTGENGYTF. The DNA for the CDR3 is TGTGCCACCAAGGGGTCAACAGGGGAGAATGGCTACACCTTC.

This clone is a singleton in its sample. CDR3 coding DNA: TGTGCCAGCAGTGGGGTAGGGGCGACAGTCTTTGGCTACACCTTC. Protein sequence: CASSGVGATVFGYTF. V usage is TRBV2 and J usage is TRBJ1-2; tentative D call: TRBD1 (5 bases). CDR3 length equals 15 residues. Germline V lookup: CDR1 SNHLY, CDR2 FYNNEI. V was cut by 4 bases and J by 7 bases, with 19 bases left in between.

The chain couples TRBV4-1 to TRBJ1-1, with D unresolved. Trimming shortened V by 0 bases and J by 0 bases, and 14 bases separated the two germline ends. The CDR3 length is 17 residues. Germline V gene sequence: CDR1 MGHRA, CDR2 YSYEKL. The CDR3 is CASSQDTSNSLNTEAFF. CDR3 sequence (DNA): TGCGCCAGCAGCCAAGATACATCAAACAGCCTGAACACTGAAGCTTTCTTT.

This rearrangement joins TRBV30 to TRBJ2-7, with 10 positions matching TRBD1. Trimming took 2 bases from V and 5 from J; bases not matched to a gene: 6. CDR1 and CDR2 from the germline V gene are GTSNPN and SVGIG (reference sequence). This CDR3 is 14 amino acids long. CDR3: CAWSSGTGDDEQYF. CDR3 bases: TGTGCCTGGAGTTCGGGGACAGGGGACGACGAGCAGTACTTC.

The rearrangement joins TRBV5-1 to TRBJ2-7, with D perhaps matching TRBD2 (6 bases). Germline assignment: CDR1 SGHRS and CDR2 YFSETQ. The CDR3 has 16 amino acids. V was clipped by 0 bases and J by 3 bases, with 16 bases between them. CDR3 amino acids: CASSLGFGTPFYEQYF. The CDR3 bases are TGCGCCAGCAGCTTGGGGTTTGGGACTCCCTTCTACGAGCAGTACTTC.

The chain recombines TRBV2 with TRBJ2-2; 7 bases are a match to TRBD1. This CDR3 has 16 residues. J gave up 1 base and V 6 bases, and 8 bases lay outside the gene matches. Germline loops: CDR1 SNHLY, CDR2 FYNNEI. Here the CDR3 DNA reads TGTGCCAGCAGGGGCCCCGGGACAGTGAACACCGGGGAGCTGTTTTTT. As protein: CASRGPGTVNTGELFF.

The J gene is TRBJ2-7, the V gene TRBV5-1, with 7 bases that match TRBD2. Germline V gene lookup returns CDR1 SGHRS and CDR2 YFSETQ. Germline trimming cut 0 bases from V and 1 base from J; bases unmatched to any gene: 7. The CDR3 runs 16 residues. CDR3 loop: CASSLDSGSGSYEQYF. The CDR3 DNA is TGCGCCAGCAGCTTGGATAGCGGTAGCGGGTCCTACGAGCAGTACTTC.

The rearrangement uses TRBV5-5 and TRBJ1-4, with a tentative D call TRBD1 (5 bases). CDR1 is SGHKS and CDR2 is YYEKEE in the germline V gene (reference sequence). V lost 4 bases and J lost 4, with 14 bases in between. The CDR3 is 15 residues long. Written as DNA, the CDR3 is TGTGCCAGCAGCATTGGTTCGGGGGATAATGAAAAACTGTTTTTT. This gives the protein CASSIGSGDNEKLFF.

The V and J genes are TRBV5-1 and TRBJ2-1; maybe TRBD2 (6 bases). Germline assignment: CDR1 SGHRS and CDR2 YFSETQ. Trimming removed 3 bases at V and 5 bases at J, with 12 bases between. The CDR3 is 14 amino acids. CDR3: CASSWGGGNNEQFF. In DNA form, the CDR3 reads TGCGCCAGCAGCTGGGGCGGAGGGAACAATGAGCAGTTCTTC.

This chain links TRBV28 with TRBJ2-7; weak D call: TRBD2 (6 bases). CDR1 and CDR2 (germline): MDHEN, SYDVKM. Trimming left V 5 bases short and J 3 bases short, with 20 bases between. CDR3 length: 16 amino acids. The CDR3 coding sequence is TGTGCCAGCAGTATAGACGGGCGGGACTGGGGCTACGAGCAGTACTTC. Its protein product is CASSIDGRDWGYEQYF. Full variable domain (rest looked up from reference TRBV28 and TRBJ2-7): DVKVTQSSRYLVKRTGEKVFLECVQDMDHENMFWYRQDPGLGLRLIYFSYDVKMKEKGDIPEGYSVSREKKERFSLILESASTNQTSMYLCASSIDGRDWGYEQYFGPGTRLTVT.

The V and J genes are TRBV29-1 and TRBJ2-4; 8 bases line up with TRBD2. J lost 5 bases, V lost 1 base, and 7 bases had no gene match. This CDR3 comprises 15 residues. CDR1 and CDR2 (germline): SQVTM, ANQGSEA. The CDR3 coding sequence is TGCAGCGTTGAAGGGGAGCGGGGGCATGAAAACATTCAGTACTTC. Its translation is CSVEGERGHENIQYF.

This clone has a single count. The CDR3 sequence: CASTSGLAGVWGAETQYF. The CDR3 nucleotides read TGTGCCAGCACCTCGGGACTAGCGGGAGTATGGGGCGCGGAGACCCAGTACTTC. This sequence joins TRBV2 and TRBJ2-5; 14 positions match TRBD2. Germline-derived CDR1 and CDR2 are SNHLY and FYNNEI. This CDR3 has 18 amino acids. Trimming cost V 7 bases and J 5 bases; bases outside gene matches: 15.

The CDR3 loop reads CASGPEGRGNEQFF. The CDR3 nucleotides read TGTGCTAGTGGCCCGGAGGGGAGGGGCAATGAGCAGTTCTTC. This chain links TRBV12-5 with TRBJ2-1, with TRBD2 identical over 7 bases. The CDR3 is 14 amino acids. The germline V gene has CDR1 LGHNT and CDR2 FRNRAP. The junction had 8 bases not matched to a gene; V was cut back by 6 bases and J by 6 bases.

CDR3 coding DNA: TGTGCCAGCAGTTACTCGAGGGGGAAGGCAGGAGCCCTCCACTTT. This codes for CASSYSRGKAGALHF. This chain connects TRBV6-5 to TRBJ1-6; TRBD1 might be the D (6 bases). Germline CDR1 reads MNHEY; CDR2 reads SVGAGI. The CDR3 runs 15 residues. V was cut by 0 bases and J by 14 bases, with 17 bases left in between.